Presented here are 3 T cell receptor beta chains from one specimen sequenced in a study of post-analysis software for immune sequencing data. What these receptors recognize is not known. Whole-study findings and limits: Five or six TRBV segments were significantly more frequent in patients than in controls. TRBV5-6, TRBV5-1 and TRBV20-1 were among these segments.

The authors incorporated unique molecular identifiers into the TCR beta cDNA libraries. TCRdb itself ran the PCR reads through MiXCR, one entry per CDR3 protein. The profile shows 650,000 to 850,000 distinct CDR3 sequences, about 43% of them singletons. The sample comprised blood. The source is a girl aged 5 to 17 with multiple sclerosis.

The chain couples TRBV7-8 to TRBJ2-2, with a weak D call TRBD2 (5 bases). Trimming stripped 3 bases from V and 1 base from J, with 15 bases between. The CDR3 spans 17 residues. CDR1 is SGHVS, CDR2 FQNEAQ, per germline. CDR3 sequence reads: CASSFSRSAGNTGELFF. The CDR3 DNA reads TGTGCCAGCAGCTTTAGCCGTTCGGCGGGGAACACCGGGGAGCTGTTTTTT.

This rearrangement joins TRBV20-1 to TRBJ1-2; D perhaps matches TRBD1 (5 bases). V was cut by 6 bases and J by 5 bases, with 7 bases left in between. Germline-derived CDR1 and CDR2 are DFQATT and SNEGSKA (reference sequence). CDR3 length: 10 amino acids. CDR3: CSAQEYGYTF. The CDR3 nucleotides read TGCAGTGCACAGGAATATGGCTACACCTTC.

The V and J genes are TRBV5-6 and TRBJ2-5; D gene ambiguous. The V gene's germline CDR1 is SGHDT and CDR2 YYEEEE. V lost 0 bases and J lost 2, with 11 bases in between. The CDR3 is 15 amino acids. The DNA for the CDR3 is TGTGCCAGCAGCTTGGACTATTGGAGACAAGAGACCCAGTACTTC. Protein sequence: CASSLDYWRQETQYF.